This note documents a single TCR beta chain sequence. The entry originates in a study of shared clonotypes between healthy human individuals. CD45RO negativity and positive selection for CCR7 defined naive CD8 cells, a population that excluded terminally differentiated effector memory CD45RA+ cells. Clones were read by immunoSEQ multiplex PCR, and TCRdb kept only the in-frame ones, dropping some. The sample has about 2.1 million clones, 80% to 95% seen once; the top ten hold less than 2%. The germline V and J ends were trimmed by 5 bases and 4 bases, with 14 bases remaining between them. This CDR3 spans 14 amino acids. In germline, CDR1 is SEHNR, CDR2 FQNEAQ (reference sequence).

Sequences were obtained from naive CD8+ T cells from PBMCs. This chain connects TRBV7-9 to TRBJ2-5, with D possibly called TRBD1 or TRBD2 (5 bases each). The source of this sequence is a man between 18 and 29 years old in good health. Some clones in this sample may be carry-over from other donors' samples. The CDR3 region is CASSPERGRETQYF. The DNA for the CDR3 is TGTGCCAGCAGCCCGGAGAGGGGCCGAGAGACCCAGTACTTC.